The TCR beta chain under discussion was sequenced for a study of T cells expressing NK-cell markers. The CDR3 is 15 amino acids. CDR1 and CDR2 from the germline V gene are SGHRS and YFSETQ. After re-calling the 5' RACE reads, TCRdb lists one entry per CDR3 protein, DNA absent. The listing contains over 350,000 distinct CDR3 sequences. This sequence originates from a woman between 50 and 59 years old in good health. The gene calls are TRBV5-1 and TRBJ1-1; the TCRdb call, TRBD1, lacks DNA for checking. Sequenced: blood T cells: a sorted CD56 or NKG2C T cell subset, CD4+ or CD8+ T cells, or bulk PBMC T cells (not recorded which). This chain's CDR3 is CASSEASRTGGEAFF.